A single sample is the source of the 32 T cell receptor beta chains below, sequenced in a study of T cell responses to AZD1222 COVID-19 vaccine. Assay used: immunoSEQ multiplex PCR; TCRdb lists only in-frame clones, some missing. The table includes some 140,000 clones, 70% to 90% detected once. The material was peripheral blood, obtained 28 days after the second dose of the MenACWY control vaccine. These receptors all stem from an adult who received the MenACWY meningococcal vaccine as a control.

J is TRBJ2-2 and V is TRBV7-6, with D maybe TRBD2 (6 bases). V lost 1 base to trimming and J lost 3 bases, with 15 bases between them. CDR3 length: 17 amino acids. Germline lookup yields CDR1 SGHVS and CDR2 FNYEAQ. Written as DNA, the CDR3 is TGTGCCAGCAGCTTAGTCCCCGGGAGAAAGGACACCGGGGAGCTGTTTTTT. Its translation is CASSLVPGRKDTGELFF.

This sequence joins TRBV12-3 or TRBV12-4 and TRBJ1-2; D unresolved. V gave up 5 bases and J gave up 8 bases, with 15 bases separating them. The CDR3 loop spans 13 amino acids. The CDR3 bases are TGTGCCAGCAGTAAGGGCTCCCGGACCGGCTACACCTTC. It translates to CASSKGSRTGYTF.

The chain employs TRBV28 and TRBJ1-6; 7 nucleotides agree with TRBD1. Germline V gene data show CDR1 as MDHEN and CDR2 as SYDVKM. J gave up 7 bases and V 5 bases, and 8 bases lay outside the gene matches. The CDR3 contains 15 residues. CDR3 bases: TGTGCCAGCAGTCCCCCGGACAGGAAAAATTCACCCCTCCACTTT. As protein: CASSPPDRKNSPLHF. The full variable domain, completed using reference TRBV28 and TRBJ1-6, is DVKVTQSSRYLVKRTGEKVFLECVQDMDHENMFWYRQDPGLGLRLIYFSYDVKMKEKGDIPEGYSVSREKKERFSLILESASTNQTSMYLCASSPPDRKNSPLHFGNGTRLTVT.

The gene calls are TRBV11-2 and TRBJ2-1; D is unclear. The length of the CDR3 is 15 residues. V dropped 3 bases and J dropped 0 bases, with 9 bases sitting between them. Germline values: CDR1 SGHAT, CDR2 FQNNGV. The CDR3 DNA reads TGTGCCAGCAGCTTTAAGGATGGCTCCTACAATGAGCAGTTCTTC. Protein product: CASSFKDGSYNEQFF. Full variable domain (rest looked up from reference TRBV11-2 and TRBJ2-1): EAGVAQSPRYKIIEKRQSVAFWCNPISGHATLYWYQQILGQGPKLLIQFQNNGVVDDSQLPKDRFSAERLKGVDSTLKIQPAKLEDSAVYLCASSFKDGSYNEQFFGPGTRLTVL.

This chain joins TRBV11-3 and TRBJ2-6; TRBD1 matches 8 bases. V was pared by 2 bases and J by 2 bases, with 8 bases of the junction left unmatched. Germline CDR1 SGHNT, CDR2 YENEEA. The CDR3 runs to 18 residues. The CDR3, as DNA: TGTGCCAGCAGCTTAAAGGGTCAGGGGGCTCCTGGGGCCAACGTCCTGACTTTC. Amino acids: CASSLKGQGAPGANVLTF.

The chain carries TRBV14 and TRBJ1-2, with D hard to call. CDR1 is SGHDN and CDR2 is FVKESK in the germline V gene. The ends were cut back, 5 bases at V and 1 base at J, with 8 bases in the middle. The CDR3 covers 13 residues. CDR3 region: CASSEVFNYGYTF. Written as DNA, the CDR3 is TGTGCCAGCAGCGAGGTCTTTAACTATGGCTACACCTTC.

V is TRBV4-3 and J is TRBJ2-1; either TRBD1 or TRBD2 may fit D (5 bases each). V was pared by 0 bases and J by 5 bases, with 11 bases between. Germline V CDR1 and CDR2: LGHNA, YSLEER. CDR3 length: 15 residues. The CDR3 protein is CASSQDLGEDNEQFF. The DNA of the CDR3 is TGCGCCAGCAGCCAAGATTTGGGGGAAGACAATGAGCAGTTCTTC.

The chain joins TRBV5-1 to TRBJ2-3; tentatively, D is TRBD1 (5 bases). The CDR3 is 14 amino acids. The germline V gene encodes CDR1 SGHRS and CDR2 YFSETQ. V was clipped by 0 bases and J by 2 bases, with 7 bases between them. The CDR3 sequence is CASSLEGVTDTQYF. The CDR3 nucleotides read TGCGCCAGCAGCTTGGAAGGGGTCACAGATACGCAGTATTTT.

The table lists this clone with many counts. The chain carries TRBV28 and TRBJ1-5; D unclear. Germline V gene lookup returns CDR1 MDHEN and CDR2 SYDVKM. V lost 10 bases to trimming and J lost 2 bases, with 12 bases between them. The CDR3 is 13 residues long. The CDR3 loop is CANQRRGNQPQHF. The CDR3 nucleotides are TGTGCCAACCAGAGAAGGGGCAATCAGCCCCAGCATTTT.

The V call is TRBV10-3, the J call TRBJ1-3, with unresolved D. The CDR3 consists of 18 residues. V was shortened by 0 bases and J by 0 bases, with 15 bases between the two germline ends. Germline CDR1 ENHRY, CDR2 SYGVKD. The CDR3 protein is CAISESVGRVDSGNTIYF. CDR3 in DNA: TGTGCCATCAGTGAGTCGGTGGGCAGAGTAGACTCTGGAAACACCATATATTTT.

The V gene is TRBV5-1, the J gene TRBJ2-7; tentative D call: TRBD1 (6 bases). V was shortened by 3 bases and J by 4 bases, with 26 bases between the two germline ends. CDR1 and CDR2 (germline): SGHRS, YFSETQ. The CDR3 runs to 18 residues. The CDR3 bases are TGCGCCAGCAGCTCAGAGACAGGTCTACTCCACAAGGGTTACGAGCAGTACTTC. Translation: CASSSETGLLHKGYEQYF.

The chain employs TRBV5-1 and TRBJ1-1; the D is unclear. The germline V gene encodes CDR1 SGHRS and CDR2 YFSETQ. Trimming took off 4 bases at V and 3 bases at J, with 19 bases between the two ends. The CDR3 totals 16 residues. CDR3 bases: TGCGCCAGCAGCCCTCAATTACGTGGGCCTGACACTGAAGCTTTCTTT. Amino acids: CASSPQLRGPDTEAFF.

V usage is TRBV6-1 and J usage is TRBJ1-2; D is possibly TRBD1 (5 bases). The V end lost 1 base, the J end lost 5 bases, and 8 bases lay between the germline ends. CDR3 length: 13 amino acids. The germline CDR1 and CDR2 sequences are MNHNS and SASEGT. In nucleotides, the CDR3 is TGTGCCAGCAGTGAAGAGAGACAGTATGGCTACACCTTC. Its translation: CASSEERQYGYTF.

The chain couples TRBV5-3 to TRBJ2-2; a weak D match, TRBD1 (6 bases). TRBV5-3 is an ORF; its function is uncertain. This CDR3 is 14 amino acids long. Trimming stripped 4 bases from V and 5 bases from J, with 12 bases between. The CDR3 here is CARSARTVTGELFF. The CDR3 coding sequence is TGTGCCAGAAGCGCGCGGACAGTTACCGGGGAGCTGTTTTTT.

The V call is TRBV7-3, the J call TRBJ1-1; TRBD1 might be the D (6 bases). V was clipped by 3 bases and J by 4 bases, with 21 bases between them. The germline V gene has CDR1 SGHTA and CDR2 FQGTGA. The length of the CDR3 is 17 residues. CDR3 DNA sequence: TGTGCCAGCAGCTTTAATCCCAGGGGACCTAGGGGCACTGAAGCTTTCTTT. The encoded protein is CASSFNPRGPRGTEAFF.

V gene TRBV5-4 combines with J gene TRBJ2-5; 8 bases are shared with TRBD2. Germline V gene sequence: CDR1 SGHNT, CDR2 YYREEE (reference sequence). The V segment lost 5 bases and the J segment 0 bases; nucleotides outside the gene matches: 9. This CDR3 is built from 16 residues. CDR3 in amino acids: CASSYGGVEYQETQYF. For the CDR3, the DNA is TGTGCCAGCAGTTACGGGGGGGTCGAGTACCAAGAGACCCAGTACTTC.

This chain uses TRBV10-2 with TRBJ1-3, with no clear D. V was cut by 4 bases and J by 0 bases, with 10 bases left in between. Germline V gene data show CDR1 as WSHSY and CDR2 as SAAADI. This CDR3 spans 15 amino acids. CDR3 amino acids: CASSVTTSSGNTIYF. The CDR3 DNA follows: TGCGCCAGCAGTGTAACGACTAGCTCTGGAAACACCATATATTTT.

Only one count was recorded for this clone. This chain links TRBV27 with TRBJ1-2, with 9 nucleotides matching TRBD1. CDR1 is MNHEY and CDR2 is SMNVEV in the germline V gene (reference sequence). This CDR3 is 16 amino acids long. With V trimmed by 6 bases and J by 1 base, 9 bases remained unmatched. This CDR3 reads CASSQDRGLYNYGYTF. The CDR3 DNA sequence: TGTGCCAGCAGCCAGGACAGGGGACTTTATAACTATGGCTACACCTTC.

V is TRBV11-2 and J is TRBJ2-1; a possible D gene is TRBD2 (6 bases). From germline, CDR1 is SGHAT and CDR2 FQNNGV. This CDR3 has 18 residues. Trimming stripped 1 base from V and 0 bases from J, with 16 bases between. CDR3 sequence (DNA): TGTGCCAGCAGCTTAGCATTACCCGGGGGTGGCTCCTACAATGAGCAGTTCTTC. Translating gives CASSLALPGGGSYNEQFF.

The chain employs TRBV5-4 and TRBJ2-1, with 8 nucleotides matching TRBD2. V gave up 0 bases and J gave up 9 bases; unmatched junction bases: 8. Germline-derived CDR1 and CDR2 are SGHNT and YYREEE (reference sequence). The length of the CDR3 is 15 residues. CDR3 protein: CASSLVGVAGGEQFF. The CDR3 DNA follows: TGTGCCAGCAGCTTGGTCGGCGTGGCGGGGGGTGAGCAGTTCTTC.

This chain joins TRBV30 and TRBJ1-5; D may be TRBD1 (5 bases). The V gene's germline CDR1 is GTSNPN and CDR2 SVGIG (reference sequence). The CDR3 is 18 amino acids. Trimming took 4 bases from V and 0 from J, leaving 22 bases between them. This CDR3 reads CAWTDTPPRGNSNQPQHF. The CDR3 region has the DNA TGTGCCTGGACCGACACCCCGCCCCGGGGGAATAGCAATCAGCCCCAGCATTTT.

The V and J genes are TRBV11-3 and TRBJ1-1, with TRBD1 identical over 7 bases. J lost 2 bases, V lost 3 bases, and 3 bases had no gene match. Germline CDR1 reads SGHNT; CDR2 reads YENEEA. This CDR3 has 14 residues. The CDR3 is CASSLGTANTEAFF. CDR3 nucleotide sequence: TGTGCCAGCAGCTTGGGGACAGCTAACACTGAAGCTTTCTTT.

This sequence joins TRBV27 and TRBJ2-5, with TRBD1 as a possible D gene (6 bases). CDR1 and CDR2 from the germline V gene are MNHEY and SMNVEV (reference sequence). Trimming shortened V by 3 bases and J by 7 bases, and 21 bases separated the two germline ends. This CDR3 is built from 16 residues. CDR3 coding DNA: TGTGCCAGCAGTTTGTGGGGCAGGGGCTCTTGGGGGACCCAGTACTTC. Protein: CASSLWGRGSWGTQYF.

The rearrangement uses TRBV19 and TRBJ2-1; unclear D gene. The CDR3 runs 15 residues. The V and J ends lost 2 bases and 11 bases respectively, with 19 bases between them. Per the germline V gene, CDR1 is LNHDA and CDR2 is SQIVND (reference sequence). The CDR3 DNA reads as TGTGCCAGTAGTATAAGGATTCGTGGCGAGAGGAAGCAGTTCTTC. Encoded protein: CASSIRIRGERKQFF.

The genes are TRBV28 and TRBJ1-6, with D maybe TRBD1 (6 bases). The CDR3 covers 14 residues. Deletions cut 4 bases from V and 3 bases from J, with 7 bases between. Germline V lookup: CDR1 MDHEN, CDR2 SYDVKM. The CDR3 loop is CASSSQGYNSPLHF. The CDR3 DNA reads TGTGCCAGCAGTTCACAGGGCTATAATTCACCCCTCCACTTT.

The chain uses TRBV3-1 (or the pseudogene TRBV3-2) and TRBJ1-2; D possibly corresponds to TRBD1 (5 bases). The CDR3 spans 16 residues. Germline CDR1 is LGHDT and CDR2 is YNNKEL (reference sequence). The V gene lost 4 bases and the J gene lost 2 bases, with 17 bases spanning the gap. The DNA for the CDR3 is TGTGCCAGCAGCCTATACGGGGGGAATACAAACTATGGCTACACCTTC. It encodes CASSLYGGNTNYGYTF.

This clone was recorded a few times. The chain employs TRBV5-5 and TRBJ2-1; TRBD1 matches 9 bases. The CDR3 totals 15 residues. CDR1 SGHKS and CDR2 YYEKEE come from the germline V gene (reference sequence). V shed 5 bases, J shed 4 bases, and the junction held 7 bases outside the gene matches. The CDR3: CASSRGTGTYNEQFF. In DNA, the CDR3 is TGTGCCAGCAGTCGAGGGACAGGGACATACAATGAGCAGTTCTTC.

Here the CDR3 reads CASSVGQGASLNTEAFF. The DNA for the CDR3 is TGTGCCAGCAGCGTAGGACAGGGGGCTTCTTTGAACACTGAAGCTTTCTTT. The chain combines TRBV7-8 with TRBJ1-1; 11 bases fit TRBD1. V lost 5 bases and J lost 0; bases outside the gene matches: 8. Germline V gene data show CDR1 as SGHVS and CDR2 as FQNEAQ. The CDR3 has 17 residues.

The chain has TRBV5-4 and TRBJ2-1; D remains unclear. V dropped 0 bases and J dropped 7 bases, with 8 bases sitting between them. CDR3 size: 13 residues. Germline V gene lookup returns CDR1 SGHNT and CDR2 YYREEE (reference sequence). This chain's CDR3 is CASSLAGPNEQFF. CDR3 sequence (DNA): TGTGCCAGCAGCTTGGCTGGCCCTAATGAGCAGTTCTTC.

The chain recombines TRBV10-3 with TRBJ2-5; a possible D gene is TRBD1 (6 bases). V dropped 3 bases and J dropped 5 bases, with 13 bases sitting between them. This CDR3 region has 14 residues. CDR1 ENHRY and CDR2 SYGVKD come from the germline V gene. Written as DNA, the CDR3 is TGTGCCATCAGTGAAACAGGGTCGTGGGAGACCCAGTACTTC. Translating it yields CAISETGSWETQYF.

The rearrangement links TRBV11-2 to TRBJ2-1; no definite D call. Per the germline V gene, CDR1 is SGHAT and CDR2 is FQNNGV. Trimming stripped 1 base from V and 12 bases from J, with 10 bases between. This CDR3 spans 12 amino acids. CDR3 region: CASSLVRSSQFF. The CDR3 DNA sequence: TGTGCCAGCAGCTTAGTTAGGTCCTCGCAGTTCTTC.

The chain is built from TRBV2 and TRBJ2-4; 7 bases agree with TRBD2. Germline CDR1 is SNHLY and CDR2 is FYNNEI. With V trimmed by 4 bases and J by 1 base, 4 bases remained unmatched. The CDR3 is made up of 15 amino acids. This CDR3 reads CASSVGGLAKNIQYF. In nucleotides, the CDR3 is TGTGCCAGCAGTGTGGGGGGGTTGGCCAAAAACATTCAGTACTTC.